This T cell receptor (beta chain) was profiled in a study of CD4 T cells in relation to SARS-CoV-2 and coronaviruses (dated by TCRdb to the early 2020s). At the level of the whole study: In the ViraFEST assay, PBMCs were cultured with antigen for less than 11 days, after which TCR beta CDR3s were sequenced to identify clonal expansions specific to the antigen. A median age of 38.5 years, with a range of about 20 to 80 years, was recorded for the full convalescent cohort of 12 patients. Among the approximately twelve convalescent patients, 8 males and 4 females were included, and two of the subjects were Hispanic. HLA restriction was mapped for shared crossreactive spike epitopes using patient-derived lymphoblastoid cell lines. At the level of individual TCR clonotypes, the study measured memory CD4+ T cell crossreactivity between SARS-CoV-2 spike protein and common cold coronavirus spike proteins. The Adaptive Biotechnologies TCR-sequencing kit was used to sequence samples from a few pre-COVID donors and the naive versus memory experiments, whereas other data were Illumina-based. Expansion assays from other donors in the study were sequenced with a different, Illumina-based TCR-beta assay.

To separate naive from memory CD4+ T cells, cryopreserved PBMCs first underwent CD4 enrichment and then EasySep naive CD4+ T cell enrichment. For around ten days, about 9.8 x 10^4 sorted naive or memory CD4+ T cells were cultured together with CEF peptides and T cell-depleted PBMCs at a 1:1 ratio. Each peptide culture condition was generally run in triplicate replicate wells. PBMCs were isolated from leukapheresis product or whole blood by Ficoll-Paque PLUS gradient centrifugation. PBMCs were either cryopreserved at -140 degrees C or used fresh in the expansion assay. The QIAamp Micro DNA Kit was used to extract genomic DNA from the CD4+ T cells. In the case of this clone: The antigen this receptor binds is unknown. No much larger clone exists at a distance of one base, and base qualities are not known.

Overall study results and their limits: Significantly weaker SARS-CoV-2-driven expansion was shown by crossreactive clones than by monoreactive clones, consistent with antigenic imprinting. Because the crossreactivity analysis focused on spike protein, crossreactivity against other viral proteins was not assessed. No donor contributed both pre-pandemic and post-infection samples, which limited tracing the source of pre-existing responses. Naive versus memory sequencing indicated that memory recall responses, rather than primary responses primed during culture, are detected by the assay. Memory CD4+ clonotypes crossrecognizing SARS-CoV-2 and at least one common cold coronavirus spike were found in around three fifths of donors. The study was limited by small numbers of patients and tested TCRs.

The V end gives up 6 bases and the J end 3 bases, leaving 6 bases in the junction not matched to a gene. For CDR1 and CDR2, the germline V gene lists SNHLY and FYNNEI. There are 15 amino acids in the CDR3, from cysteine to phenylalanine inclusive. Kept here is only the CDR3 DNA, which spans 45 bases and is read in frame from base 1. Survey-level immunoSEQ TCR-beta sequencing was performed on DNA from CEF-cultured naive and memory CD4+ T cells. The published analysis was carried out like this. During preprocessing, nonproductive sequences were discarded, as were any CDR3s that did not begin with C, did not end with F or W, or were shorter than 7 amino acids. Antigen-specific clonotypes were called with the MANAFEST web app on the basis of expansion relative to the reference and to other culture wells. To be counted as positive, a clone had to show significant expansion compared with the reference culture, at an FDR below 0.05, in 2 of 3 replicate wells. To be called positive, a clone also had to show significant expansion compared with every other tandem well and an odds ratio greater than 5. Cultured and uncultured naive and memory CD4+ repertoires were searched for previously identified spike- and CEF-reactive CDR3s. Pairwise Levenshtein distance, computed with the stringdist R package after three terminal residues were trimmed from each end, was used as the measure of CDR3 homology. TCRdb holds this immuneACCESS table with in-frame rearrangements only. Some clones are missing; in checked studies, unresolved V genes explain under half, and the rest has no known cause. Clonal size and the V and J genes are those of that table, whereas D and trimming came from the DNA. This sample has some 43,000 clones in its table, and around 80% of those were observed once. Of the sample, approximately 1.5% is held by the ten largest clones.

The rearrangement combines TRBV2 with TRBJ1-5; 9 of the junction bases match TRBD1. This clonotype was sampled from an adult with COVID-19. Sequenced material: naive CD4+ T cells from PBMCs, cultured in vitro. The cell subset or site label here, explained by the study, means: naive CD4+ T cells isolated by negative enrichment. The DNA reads TGTGCCAGCAGGGGGGACAGGGCGACCAATCAGCCCCAGCATTTT. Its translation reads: CASRGDRATNQPQHF.